The 32 T cell receptor beta chains reported below all come from one sample, sequenced in a study of blood T cells in healthy people across ages. A J-beta primer mix and a sample-barcoded 5' primer were used in a second PCR of about 7 to 12 cycles. Using its own MiXCR run on the 5' RACE reads, TCRdb lists one record per CDR3 protein. The data contain about 1,500,000 distinct CDR3 sequences, roughly 40% of them singletons. The specimen was blood. The receptors come from a woman between 18 and 30 years old in good health.

This clonotype was picked up a small number of times. This chain joins TRBV27 and TRBJ2-1, with TRBD1 identical over 9 bases. V was clipped by 4 bases and J by 6 bases; unmatched bases: 7. Germline values: CDR1 MNHEY, CDR2 SMNVEV (reference sequence). The CDR3 has 15 residues. CDR3 coding DNA: TGTGCCAGCAGTTCCACGGGACAGGGCAGCAATGAGCAGTTCTTC. Protein sequence: CASSSTGQGSNEQFF.

This clonotype was detected a few times. V gene TRBV5-1 combines with J gene TRBJ1-6, with D maybe TRBD1 (5 bases). The V end was cut by 4 bases, the J end by 5 bases, with 16 bases between. Germline V CDR1 and CDR2: SGHRS, YFSETQ. This CDR3 region has 16 residues. The CDR3 sequence: CASSRDGPSNNSPLHF. CDR3 in DNA: TGCGCCAGCAGCCGGGACGGACCATCCAATAATTCACCCCTCCACTTT.

The rearrangement joins TRBV21-1 to TRBJ2-5; the DNA was not compared with TRBD2, the D call given in the table. TRBV21-1 is classified as a pseudogene. The CDR3 totals 15 residues. The CDR3 here is CACSNRGGRGETQYF. CDR3 DNA sequence: TGTGCCTGCAGCAACAGGGGCGGGAGAGGAGAGACCCAGTACTTC.

This clonotype appeared a few times. The V call is TRBV6-5, the J call TRBJ1-1; D gene unclear. Germline loops: CDR1 MNHEY, CDR2 SVGAGI. The CDR3 sequence is 12 residues long. Trimming pared 4 bases from V and 4 bases from J, leaving 7 bases between. The chain's CDR3 is CASSSIGTEAFF. The CDR3 DNA reads TGTGCCAGCAGTTCCATTGGCACTGAAGCTTTCTTT.

The chain carries TRBV12-5 and TRBJ2-7, with 7 bases aligning to TRBD1. CDR1 is LGHNT and CDR2 is FRNRAP in the germline V gene. The CDR3 sequence is 15 residues long. Unmatched junction bases numbered 9, after V lost 7 bases and J lost 0 bases. The CDR3 nucleotides are TGTGCTAGTGCCTCGGACAGGCCGAGCTCCTACGAGCAGTACTTC. Protein sequence: CASASDRPSSYEQYF.

V gene TRBV5-1 combines with J gene TRBJ2-3, with D perhaps matching TRBD1 or TRBD2 (7 bases each). The CDR3 is 14 amino acids. Germline V CDR1 and CDR2: SGHRS, YFSETQ. V was pared by 6 bases and J by 2 bases, with 13 bases between. This chain's CDR3 is CASTGGAVTDTQYF. In nucleotides, the CDR3 is TGCGCCAGCACAGGGGGGGCCGTCACAGATACGCAGTATTTT.

The chain couples TRBV4-1 to TRBJ2-7; 11 positions agree with TRBD2. The CDR3 length is 17 residues. V lost 0 bases and J lost 3; bases outside the gene matches: 7. Germline assignment: CDR1 MGHRA and CDR2 YSYEKL. The CDR3, as DNA: TGCGCCAGCAGCCAAGATCAAGGGACTAGCGGCTACTACGAGCAGTACTTC. Translated: CASSQDQGTSGYYEQYF.

This chain connects TRBV7-9 to TRBJ1-5, with D possibly TRBD1 on 5 matching bases. The CDR3 runs to 13 residues. Germline V gives CDR1 SEHNR, CDR2 FQNEAQ (reference sequence). V dropped 7 bases and J dropped 10 bases, with 17 bases sitting between them. The CDR3 DNA follows: TGTGCCAGCAACCGAGGAGGGGTGGGACCCCAGCATTTT. This encodes CASNRGGVGPQHF.

This clonotype was detected a few times. V is TRBV29-1 and J is TRBJ2-5; tentative D call: TRBD2 (6 bases). The CDR3 loop spans 13 amino acids. CDR1 and CDR2 from the germline V gene are SQVTM and ANQGSEA. V gave up 6 bases and J gave up 5 bases, with 16 bases separating them. The chain's CDR3 is CSVLPAGRETQYF. The CDR3, as DNA: TGCAGCGTCCTCCCAGCGGGTAGGGAGACCCAGTACTTC.

As DNA, the CDR3 is TGCAGTGCTAGATTACCCGGGAGTGCTTCAGATACGCAGTATTTT. Protein: CSARLPGSASDTQYF. V gene TRBV20-1 combines with J gene TRBJ2-3; tentative D call: TRBD2 (6 bases). The CDR3 runs to 15 residues. In germline, CDR1 is DFQATT, CDR2 SNEGSKA (reference sequence). V lost 2 bases, J lost 4 bases, and 16 bases lay in between.

This clonotype was seen a few times. The chain employs TRBV11-2 and TRBJ2-7; no clear D gene. Trimming took off 2 bases at V and 3 bases at J, with 8 bases between the two ends. The CDR3 totals 13 residues. Germline CDR1 and CDR2: SGHAT and FQNNGV. The CDR3 protein is CASSLPTNYEQYF. The CDR3, as DNA: TGTGCCAGCAGCTTACCGACCAACTACGAGCAGTACTTC.

The V and J genes are TRBV5-6 and TRBJ2-1; 12 bases map to TRBD2. The CDR3 is 18 amino acids. The ends lost 3 bases at V and 2 bases at J; junction bases unmatched: 9. Germline assignment: CDR1 SGHDT and CDR2 YYEEEE. In DNA form, the CDR3 reads TGTGCCAGCAGCTCGACGACTAGCGGGGGCCCAACCTACAATGAGCAGTTCTTC. Translation: CASSSTTSGGPTYNEQFF.

This clonotype was observed a few times. The J gene is TRBJ1-2, the V gene TRBV15; perhaps TRBD1 as D (5 bases). The V gene lost 6 bases and the J gene lost 2 bases, with 28 bases spanning the gap. Germline-derived CDR1 and CDR2 are LNHNV and YYDKDF (reference sequence). This CDR3 comprises 19 residues. The CDR3, as DNA: TGTGCCACCAGATCGGACATCGAGCATTCCCTAAGACTAAACTATGGCTACACCTTC. Protein sequence: CATRSDIEHSLRLNYGYTF.

The genes are TRBV7-3 and TRBJ2-3; no clear D gene. The CDR3 contains 18 residues. The germline V gene has CDR1 SGHTA and CDR2 FQGTGA. V lost 2 bases and J lost 0, with 18 bases in between. Here the CDR3 reads CASSLGPERHPSTDTQYF. In nucleotides, the CDR3 is TGTGCCAGCAGCTTAGGCCCGGAACGGCACCCTAGCACAGATACGCAGTATTTT.

This chain connects TRBV20-1 to TRBJ2-1, with D unclear. CDR1 is DFQATT and CDR2 is SNEGSKA in the germline V gene (reference sequence). V gave up 1 base and J gave up 8 bases, with 15 bases separating them. The CDR3 has 14 residues. CDR3 DNA: TGCAGTGCTAGAGGTTCGCGAAGCTTAGATGAGCAGTTCTTC. It encodes CSARGSRSLDEQFF.

This clonotype was observed once. The chain links TRBV11-2 to TRBJ2-1, with 14 bases identical to TRBD2. Trimming took 3 bases from V and 13 from J; bases not matched to a gene: 5. This CDR3 region has 14 residues. CDR1 and CDR2 from the germline V gene are SGHAT and FQNNGV. The CDR3 sequence is CASSLTSGRAEQFF. The CDR3 DNA sequence: TGTGCCAGCAGCTTGACTAGCGGGAGGGCCGAACAGTTCTTC.

The chain has TRBV10-3 and TRBJ1-4, with TRBD1 matching over 7 bases. V dropped 1 base and J dropped 6; count of bases not matched to a gene: 5. This CDR3 is 15 amino acids long. Per the germline V gene, CDR1 is ENHRY and CDR2 is SYGVKD. CDR3: CAISEWTGGDEKLFF. The DNA for the CDR3 is TGTGCCATCAGTGAGTGGACAGGTGGGGATGAAAAACTGTTTTTT.

V and J are TRBV30 and TRBJ1-5; D might be TRBD1 (5 bases). The length of the CDR3 is 14 residues. CDR1 GTSNPN and CDR2 SVGIG come from the germline V gene (reference sequence). Trimming shortened V by 1 base and J by 6 bases, and 13 bases separated the two germline ends. The CDR3 spells CAWSGKGTGQPQHF. The CDR3 DNA follows: TGTGCCTGGAGTGGAAAGGGGACGGGTCAGCCCCAGCATTTT.

The chain combines TRBV4-1 with TRBJ2-7; a weak D match, TRBD1 (5 bases). Trimming stripped 0 bases from V and 0 bases from J, with 12 bases between. This CDR3 has 16 residues. CDR1 and CDR2 from the germline V gene are MGHRA and YSYEKL. The CDR3 sequence: CASSQDPGRSSYEQYF. In DNA form, the CDR3 reads TGCGCCAGCAGCCAAGATCCAGGGCGAAGCTCCTACGAGCAGTACTTC.

In its sample, this clonotype was seen once. The chain uses TRBV5-1 and TRBJ1-2; the D gene is possibly TRBD1 (6 bases). V lost 4 bases to trimming and J lost 0 bases, with 16 bases between them. Germline CDR1 SGHRS, CDR2 YFSETQ. The CDR3 spans 16 residues. CDR3 nucleotide sequence: TGCGCCAGCAGCCCGGGGGCAGAAAGGGCTAACTATGGCTACACCTTC. Amino acid sequence: CASSPGAERANYGYTF.

The V call is TRBV20-1, the J call TRBJ2-3, with 7 bases that match TRBD1. V was pared by 2 bases and J by 1 base, with 6 bases of the junction left unmatched. The CDR3 length is 15 residues. The germline CDR1 and CDR2 sequences are DFQATT and SNEGSKA (reference sequence). The DNA for the CDR3 is TGCAGTGCTAGACCTATCGGACAGGGCACAGATACGCAGTATTTT. Translated, it gives CSARPIGQGTDTQYF.

The CDR3 here is CASSRLAGGLRETQFF. The CDR3 DNA sequence: TGTGCCAGCTCAAGATTAGCGGGAGGGCTTCGAGAGACCCAGTTCTTC. The gene calls are TRBV18 and TRBJ2-1, with TRBD2 matching over 11 bases. CDR1 and CDR2 (germline): KGHSH, LQKENI. The CDR3 length is 16 residues. Trimming removed 5 bases from V and 13 bases from J; junction bases left unmatched: 16.

This clonotype occurred once. The genes are TRBV3-1 and TRBJ2-5; a possible D gene is TRBD2 (6 bases). The assigned J gene may be wrong: the sequence end matches TRBJ2-7 better. This CDR3 is built from 16 residues. In germline, CDR1 is LGHDT, CDR2 YNNKEL (reference sequence). CDR3 in amino acids: CASSQASGLGGDEQYF. CDR3 nucleotides: TGTGCCAGCAGCCAAGCGTCGGGGTTGGGGGGTGACGAGCAGTACTTC.

This clonotype has more than one count but fewer than ten. V usage is TRBV10-3 and J usage is TRBJ2-3; D not certain. This CDR3 has 18 amino acids. CDR1 is ENHRY, CDR2 SYGVKD, per germline. V gave up 2 bases and J gave up 0 bases, with 18 bases separating them. In DNA, the CDR3 is TGTGCCATCAGTGAGCTCCACCTCGGACCTACTAGCACAGATACGCAGTATTTT. Translating gives CAISELHLGPTSTDTQYF.

J is TRBJ2-5 and V is TRBV7-2; the match to TRBD2 covers 9 bases. Germline V gene lookup returns CDR1 SGHTA and CDR2 FQGNSA. With V trimmed by 5 bases and J by 11 bases, 15 bases remained unmatched. The CDR3 runs 15 residues. In DNA form, the CDR3 reads TGTGCCAGCAGCCCGTTCACTAGCGGGCTGGGGGAGCAGTACTTC. It is translated as CASSPFTSGLGEQYF.

This clonotype was seen a single time. The chain links TRBV2 to TRBJ2-3; D perhaps matches TRBD2 (5 bases). The V end lost 2 bases, the J end lost 4 bases, and 13 bases lay between the germline ends. CDR3 size: 15 residues. Per germline, CDR1 SNHLY and CDR2 FYNNEI. The CDR3 loop is CASSESRTFSDTQYF. CDR3 nucleotides: TGTGCCAGCAGTGAATCGCGGACTTTCTCAGATACGCAGTATTTT.

This clonotype was found many times. This chain joins TRBV29-1 and TRBJ2-1; 9 bases line up with TRBD2. Germline CDR1 reads SQVTM; CDR2 reads ANQGSEA. The CDR3 covers 15 residues. Trimming cost V 4 bases and J 8 bases; bases outside gene matches: 12. DNA of the CDR3: TGCAGCGTTGCGGACGACAGCGGGAGGTTCGATGAGCAGTTCTTC. Amino acid sequence: CSVADDSGRFDEQFF.

This clonotype was observed many times. This rearrangement joins TRBV2 to TRBJ2-1; 9 bases line up with TRBD2. The length of the CDR3 is 14 residues. Per germline, CDR1 SNHLY and CDR2 FYNNEI. J lost 4 bases, V lost 6 bases, and 4 bases had no gene match. CDR3 DNA: TGTGCCAGCAGCTTACTAGCGGGTTACAATGAGCAGTTCTTC. Translation: CASSLLAGYNEQFF.

This chain connects TRBV10-3 to TRBJ1-1, with D maybe TRBD1 (5 bases). This CDR3 has 12 amino acids. Trimming removed 6 bases from V and 10 bases from J, with 15 bases in between. Germline loops: CDR1 ENHRY, CDR2 SYGVKD. The chain's CDR3 is CAISPGTQSAFF. The CDR3 DNA reads as TGTGCCATCAGCCCCGGGACCCAATCAGCTTTCTTT.

The chain employs TRBV12-3 or TRBV12-4 and TRBJ2-6; D unresolved. The CDR3 length is 15 residues. The V end lost 3 bases, the J end lost 2 bases, and 8 bases lay between the germline ends. The CDR3 region has the DNA TGTGCCAGCAGTTTCCGTTACACTGGGGCCAACGTCCTGACTTTC. Translation gives CASSFRYTGANVLTF.

This chain joins TRBV20-1 and TRBJ2-1; 12 nucleotides line up with TRBD2. Germline V gene data show CDR1 as DFQATT and CDR2 as SNEGSKA (reference sequence). The V segment lost 6 bases and the J segment 7 bases; nucleotides outside the gene matches: 10. This CDR3 has 15 amino acids. Written as DNA, the CDR3 is TGCAGTGCAGCCACGACTAGCGGGGGTAGTAATGAGCAGTTCTTC. Translated: CSAATTSGGSNEQFF.

This clonotype was recorded once. The chain employs TRBV20-1 and TRBJ2-5, with 9 bases aligning to TRBD2. Per germline, CDR1 DFQATT and CDR2 SNEGSKA (reference sequence). This CDR3 comprises 17 residues. V dropped 6 bases and J dropped 11; count of bases not matched to a gene: 25. CDR3 DNA sequence: TGCAGTGCCCGCGGGAGGGCCAAAGCACTCGGGGGCAATGAGCAGTACTTC. It translates to CSARGRAKALGGNEQYF.